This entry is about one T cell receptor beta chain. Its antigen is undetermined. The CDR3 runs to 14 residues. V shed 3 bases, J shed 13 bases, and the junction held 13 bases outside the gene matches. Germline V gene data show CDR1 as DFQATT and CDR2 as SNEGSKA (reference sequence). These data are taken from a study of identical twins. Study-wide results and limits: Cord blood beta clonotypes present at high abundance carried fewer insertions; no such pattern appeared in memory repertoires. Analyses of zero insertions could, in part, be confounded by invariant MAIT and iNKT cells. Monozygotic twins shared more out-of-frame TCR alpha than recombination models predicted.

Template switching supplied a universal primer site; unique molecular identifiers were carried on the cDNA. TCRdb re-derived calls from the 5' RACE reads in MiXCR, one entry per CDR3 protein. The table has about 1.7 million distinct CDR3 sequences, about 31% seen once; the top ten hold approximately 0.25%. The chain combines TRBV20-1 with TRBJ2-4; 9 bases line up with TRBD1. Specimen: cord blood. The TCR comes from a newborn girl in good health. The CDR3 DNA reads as TGCAGTGCTAGCGACAGGGGGGAGCCCTACGGGCAGTACTTC. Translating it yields CSASDRGEPYGQYF.